These 7 T cell receptor beta chains were all obtained from the same sample, sequenced in a study of CD8 T cells in Susac syndrome. It was with random hexamers that about 0.45 to 1 ug RNA was reverse transcribed. TCRdb itself ran the immunoSEQ multiplex PCR reads through MiXCR, one entry per CDR3 protein. The sample records 150,000 to 180,000 distinct CDR3 sequences, approximately 96% being singletons. Input material: CD8+ T cells from PBMCs. All receptors derive from a human donor with multiple sclerosis.

J is TRBJ1-6 and V is TRBV12-3 or TRBV12-4; D is perhaps TRBD1 (6 bases). The CDR3 consists of 15 residues. Trimming removed 5 bases at V and 5 bases at J, with 13 bases between. In DNA form, the CDR3 reads TGTGCCAGCAGTCCCCCCACAGGGCATAATTCACCCCTCCACTTT. Its translation is CASSPPTGHNSPLHF.

The J gene is TRBJ2-1, the V gene TRBV5-1; D may be TRBD1 (6 bases). This CDR3 comprises 15 residues. Trimming took off 4 bases at V and 6 bases at J, with 17 bases between the two ends. Looked up from germline, CDR1 is SGHRS and CDR2 is YFSETQ. DNA of the CDR3: TGCGCCAGCAGCAAGAGGACAGATTTGGTCAATGAGCAGTTCTTC. Amino acid sequence: CASSKRTDLVNEQFF. Supplemented by reference TRBV5-1 and TRBJ2-1, the full variable domain reads KAGVTQTPRYLIKTRGQQVTLSCSPISGHRSVSWYQQTPGQGLQFLFEYFSETQRNKGNFPGRFSGRQFSNSRSEMNVSTLELGDSALYLCASSKRTDLVNEQFFGPGTRLTVL.

The chain couples TRBV14 to TRBJ1-2; tentative D call: TRBD1 (5 bases). Per the germline V gene, CDR1 is SGHDN and CDR2 is FVKESK. The CDR3 spans 15 residues. V shed 0 bases and J shed 7 bases, with 15 bases lying between them. The CDR3 DNA reads TGTGCCAGCAGCCAAGATTGGAGTGGGGCTACTGGCTACACCTTC. Translating gives CASSQDWSGATGYTF.

This clonotype showed up just once. This chain joins TRBV5-6 and TRBJ2-7; D possibly corresponds to TRBD1 (5 bases). V lost 0 bases and J lost 2, with 15 bases in between. Germline loops: CDR1 SGHDT, CDR2 YYEEEE. The CDR3 extends over 16 amino acids. The DNA for the CDR3 is TGTGCCAGCAGCTTGGGGGGCACCCTTTCCCCCTACGAGCAGTACTTC. It encodes CASSLGGTLSPYEQYF.

The chain employs TRBV2 and TRBJ2-2; tentative D call: TRBD2 (6 bases). Germline CDR1 reads SNHLY; CDR2 reads FYNNEI. CDR3 size: 16 residues. The V end lost 4 bases, the J end lost 0 bases, and 12 bases lay between the germline ends. CDR3: CASSVTGESNTGELFF. In nucleotides, the CDR3 is TGTGCCAGCAGTGTAACGGGAGAATCGAACACCGGGGAGCTGTTTTTT.

V and J are TRBV5-4 and TRBJ2-5, with no clear D. Per germline, CDR1 SGHNT and CDR2 YYREEE (reference sequence). This CDR3 is built from 11 residues. V was cut by 5 bases and J by 7 bases, with 9 bases left in between. In nucleotides, the CDR3 is TGTGCCAGCAGATTTGGTGGGACCCAGTACTTC. It is translated as CASRFGGTQYF.

This clonotype is a singleton in its sample. The chain couples TRBV4-1 to TRBJ2-7; 12 nucleotides agree with TRBD2. V shed 0 bases and J 3 bases; nucleotides not matched to a gene: 3. Germline-derived CDR1 and CDR2 are MGHRA and YSYEKL. The CDR3 has 16 residues. CDR3 loop: CASSQELAGGSYEQYF. The CDR3 DNA reads TGCGCCAGCAGCCAAGAACTAGCGGGGGGTAGCTACGAGCAGTACTTC.